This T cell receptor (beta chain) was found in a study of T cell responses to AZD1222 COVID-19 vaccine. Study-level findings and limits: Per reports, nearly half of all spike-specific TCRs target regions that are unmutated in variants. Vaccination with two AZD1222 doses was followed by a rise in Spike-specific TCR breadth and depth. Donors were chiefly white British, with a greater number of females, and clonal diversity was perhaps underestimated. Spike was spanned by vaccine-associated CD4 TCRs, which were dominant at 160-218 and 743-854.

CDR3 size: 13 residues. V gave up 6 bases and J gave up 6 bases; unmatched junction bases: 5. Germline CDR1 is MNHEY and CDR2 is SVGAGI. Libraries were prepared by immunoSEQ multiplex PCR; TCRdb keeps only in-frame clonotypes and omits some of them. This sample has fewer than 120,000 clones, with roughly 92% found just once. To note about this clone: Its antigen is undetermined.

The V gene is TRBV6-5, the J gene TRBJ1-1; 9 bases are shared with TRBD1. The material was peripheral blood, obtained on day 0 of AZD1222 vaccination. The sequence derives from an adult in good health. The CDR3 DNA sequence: TGTGCCAGCAGCCGGACAGGGGTGCCTGAAGCTTTCTTT. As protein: CASSRTGVPEAFF.